Shown below are 21 T cell receptor beta chains from a single sample sequenced in a study of T cell repertoires in cytomegalovirus infection. Which antigens these TCRs recognize remains unknown. One entry per CDR3 protein, called by TCRdb with MiXCR from the reads. In the table there are about 360,000 distinct CDR3 sequences, about 35% of which are singletons. Sequences were derived from cultured PBMCs, sampled from culture after CMV antigen stimulation. These receptors came from a human donor in good health (CMV status not recorded). Some clones in this sample may be carry-over from other donors' samples.

The J gene is TRBJ2-6, the V gene TRBV11-2; D remains unclear. CDR3 size: 14 residues. The V end lost 1 base, the J end lost 4 bases, and 5 bases lay between the germline ends. Germline assignment: CDR1 SGHAT and CDR2 FQNNGV. The CDR3 region is CASSLAGGANVLTF. The CDR3 DNA reads TGTGCCAGCAGCTTAGCTGGGGGGGCCAACGTCCTGACTTTC.

This clonotype was detected only a few times. V usage is TRBV27 and J usage is TRBJ1-4, with 8 bases fitting TRBD1. In germline, CDR1 is MNHEY, CDR2 SMNVEV (reference sequence). This CDR3 is built from 15 residues. Losses at the gene ends were 5 bases for V and 4 bases for J; bases not matched to a gene: 6. Here the CDR3 reads CASSTRQGSNEKLFF. The CDR3 nucleotides are TGTGCCAGCAGTACTCGACAGGGGAGTAATGAAAAACTGTTTTTT.

This clonotype was recorded many times. The CDR3 sequence: CASSPLSGETEAFF. In DNA form, the CDR3 reads TGTGCCAGCAGCCCCCTGTCGGGGGAAACTGAAGCTTTCTTT. The chain recombines TRBV7-6 with TRBJ1-1, with D perhaps matching TRBD1 (5 bases). V lost 5 bases and J lost 5, with 15 bases in between. The length of the CDR3 is 14 residues. The V gene's germline CDR1 is SGHVS and CDR2 FNYEAQ.

This clonotype was seen a few times. This rearrangement joins TRBV20-1 to TRBJ2-5; the D call may be TRBD1 or TRBD2 (6 bases each). Trimming cost V 1 base and J 2 bases, with 17 bases left between them. The CDR3 covers 16 residues. Germline CDR1 reads DFQATT; CDR2 reads SNEGSKA (reference sequence). The CDR3 here is CSARVLGGTFQETQYF. The CDR3 coding sequence is TGCAGTGCTAGAGTCTTAGGGGGGACTTTTCAAGAGACCCAGTACTTC.

This clonotype was counted at least ten times. The V gene is TRBV20-1, the J gene TRBJ1-6; a weak D match, TRBD1 (5 bases). Germline loops: CDR1 DFQATT, CDR2 SNEGSKA (reference sequence). This CDR3 has 15 residues. V lost 1 base and J 9 bases, leaving 16 bases between the germline ends. The CDR3 DNA sequence: TGCAGTGCTAGAGGGTCCGGCAGGGTTAGTTCACCCCTCCACTTT. Its translation: CSARGSGRVSSPLHF.

The V call is TRBV4-3, the J call TRBJ2-3, with TRBD2 matching 8 bases. The V gene's germline CDR1 is LGHNA and CDR2 YSLEER. The V and J ends lost 3 bases and 5 bases, in that order; junction bases with no gene match: 10. The CDR3 contains 16 residues. CDR3 DNA sequence: TGCGCCAGCAGCCAGACAAGGAGCGGGAGATTAGATACGCAGTATTTT. Translated, it gives CASSQTRSGRLDTQYF.

V gene TRBV7-2 combines with J gene TRBJ2-3, with D hard to call. Germline lookup yields CDR1 SGHTA and CDR2 FQGNSA. V lost 5 bases and J lost 5, with 8 bases in between. The CDR3 totals 12 residues. DNA for the CDR3: TGTGCCAGCAGCATGACACGAGATACGCAGTATTTT. The encoded protein is CASSMTRDTQYF.

This clonotype was seen a handful of times. The rearrangement links TRBV6-2 or TRBV6-3 to TRBJ2-1, with 7 bases that match TRBD1. Germline V lookup: CDR1 MNHEY, CDR2 SVGEGT. This CDR3 is built from 14 residues. After removal of 3 bases from V and 13 bases from J, the junction contained 12 bases not matched to a gene. Here the CDR3 reads CASSYPETRQGQFF. The CDR3 region has the DNA TGTGCCAGCAGTTATCCGGAGACCCGACAGGGACAGTTCTTC.

In this sample, this clonotype turned up many times. J is TRBJ1-5 and V is TRBV28, with a possible D match to TRBD1 (6 bases). This CDR3 comprises 15 residues. Germline-derived CDR1 and CDR2 are MDHEN and SYDVKM. Trimming took off 6 bases at V and 2 bases at J, with 14 bases between the two ends. This CDR3 reads CASSPGGPGNQPQHF. The CDR3 region has the DNA TGTGCCAGCAGCCCGGGGGGGCCAGGCAATCAGCCCCAGCATTTT.

The chain recombines TRBV7-2 with TRBJ2-7; D may match TRBD1 or TRBD2 (5 bases each). The CDR3 has 16 residues. Trimming removed 1 base from V and 2 bases from J, with 15 bases in between. Looked up from germline, CDR1 is SGHTA and CDR2 is FQGNSA. CDR3 protein: CASSLVGAGPTYEQYF. The DNA for the CDR3 is TGTGCCAGCAGCTTAGTAGGGGCGGGTCCAACCTACGAGCAGTACTTC.

This clonotype showed up many times. The V and J genes are TRBV7-9 and TRBJ1-1; D possibly corresponds to TRBD1 (6 bases). The CDR3 is made up of 15 amino acids. Germline V gene data show CDR1 as SEHNR and CDR2 as FQNEAQ (reference sequence). Trimming took off 1 base at V and 6 bases at J, with 15 bases between the two ends. CDR3 residues: CASSLVSRGIAEAFF. The CDR3 DNA reads TGTGCCAGCAGCTTAGTTTCAAGGGGGATAGCTGAAGCTTTCTTT.

The CDR3 DNA sequence: TGTGCCACCAATACAGGTCCCCTCACAGATACGCAGTATTTT. Its translation: CATNTGPLTDTQYF. The V and J genes are TRBV24-1 and TRBJ2-3; a possible D gene is TRBD1 (5 bases). The CDR3 is 14 amino acids. V was pared by 8 bases and J by 2 bases, with 13 bases between. CDR1 KGHDR and CDR2 SFDVKD come from the germline V gene.

The rearrangement uses TRBV19 and TRBJ1-5; a possible D gene is TRBD1 (5 bases). Germline V gene data show CDR1 as LNHDA and CDR2 as SQIVND (reference sequence). The CDR3 runs 13 residues. V dropped 4 bases and J dropped 4 bases, with 8 bases sitting between them. This chain's CDR3 is CASSRGWNQPQHF. The CDR3 DNA reads TGTGCCAGTAGTAGGGGGTGGAATCAGCCCCAGCATTTT.

The chain couples TRBV4-3 to TRBJ2-3, with 7 bases that match TRBD2. Germline V gene sequence: CDR1 LGHNA, CDR2 YSLEER. The ends lost 0 bases at V and 2 bases at J; junction bases unmatched: 8. This CDR3 is 17 amino acids long. The chain's CDR3 is CASSQDRPSGLTDTQYF. In DNA, the CDR3 is TGCGCCAGCAGCCAAGATCGGCCTAGCGGACTCACAGATACGCAGTATTTT.

The chain has TRBV10-3 and TRBJ2-1, with D tentatively TRBD2 (6 bases). Per the germline V gene, CDR1 is ENHRY and CDR2 is SYGVKD. V dropped 2 bases and J dropped 9 bases, with 14 bases sitting between them. The CDR3 covers 14 residues. The CDR3 region is CAISELGGNAEQFF. The CDR3, as DNA: TGTGCCATCAGTGAGCTTGGCGGGAACGCTGAGCAGTTCTTC.

This clonotype showed up just a few times. This chain joins TRBV7-8 and TRBJ2-5, with D perhaps assigned TRBD1 or TRBD2 (6 bases each). Trimming stripped 6 bases from V and 5 bases from J, with 28 bases between. The germline CDR1 and CDR2 sequences are SGHVS and FQNEAQ. CDR3 length equals 18 residues. The CDR3 DNA is TGTGCCAGCAGTCCACGTGGGGGGCCTGTTGTAAGCTGGGAGACCCAGTACTTC. It encodes CASSPRGGPVVSWETQYF.

This chain links TRBV20-1 with TRBJ2-7; TRBD2 aligns across 12 bases. CDR1 is DFQATT, CDR2 SNEGSKA, per germline (reference sequence). The CDR3 spans 18 residues. V dropped 0 bases and J dropped 2; count of bases not matched to a gene: 11. The CDR3 DNA reads as TGCAGTGCTAGAGAGACTAGCGGGAGTACTCTTTTTGCCTACGAGCAGTACTTC. Translation: CSARETSGSTLFAYEQYF.

This clonotype was observed a handful of times. This rearrangement joins TRBV27 to TRBJ2-1, with D possibly TRBD2 on 5 matching bases. Trimming removed 5 bases at V and 5 bases at J, with 19 bases between. This CDR3 is 16 amino acids long. Germline V CDR1 and CDR2: MNHEY, SMNVEV (reference sequence). CDR3 loop: CASSRPPGRGNNEQFF. In DNA form, the CDR3 reads TGTGCCAGCAGTCGGCCCCCGGGAAGAGGGAACAATGAGCAGTTCTTC.

This clonotype was found a few times. This chain links TRBV19 with TRBJ2-1, with TRBD1 as a possible D gene (7 bases). The CDR3 contains 14 residues. Trimming took 8 bases from V and 4 from J, leaving 15 bases between them. CDR1 and CDR2 from the germline V gene are LNHDA and SQIVND (reference sequence). The CDR3 here is CASVSRDRYNEQFF. As DNA, the CDR3 is TGTGCCAGTGTATCGCGGGACAGATACAATGAGCAGTTCTTC.

The chain is built from TRBV19 and TRBJ2-3; 7 nucleotides agree with TRBD1. After removal of 7 bases from V and 1 base from J, the junction contained 5 bases not matched to a gene. The CDR3 is 14 residues long. CDR1 and CDR2 (germline): LNHDA, SQIVND (reference sequence). DNA for the CDR3: TGTGCCAGTACTTCAACAGGGGGCACAGATACGCAGTATTTT. Its translation is CASTSTGGTDTQYF.

The chain uses TRBV29-1 and TRBJ2-3; D perhaps matches TRBD1 (5 bases). Germline V CDR1 and CDR2: SQVTM, ANQGSEA. V gave up 4 bases and J gave up 6 bases, with 14 bases separating them. The CDR3 runs 13 residues. This CDR3 reads CSVGTQGRDTQYF. The CDR3 DNA is TGCAGCGTTGGGACGCAGGGCCGGGATACGCAGTATTTT.